The rows below give T cell receptor beta chains drawn from one sample of a study of T-cell reconstitution after alpha-beta-depleted transplantation in children. TCRdb itself ran the PCR reads through MiXCR, one entry per CDR3 protein. This table has about 74,000 distinct CDR3 sequences, less than 15% appearing once. The sequencing used PBMCs, mostly from graft donor cells, collected 180 days after TCRalphabeta/CD19-depleted stem cell transplant. All receptors come from a male patient between 2 and 15 years old who had a stem cell transplant for acute lymphoblastic leukemia, so the T cells may come from the graft donor. The CDR3 runs from the conserved cysteine through the conserved F or W. Fields, in order: V gene, J gene, D gene, clone size, CDR3 DNA, CDR3 protein. D genes are given only for firm matches. The size entry is marked missing in some rows and otherwise reads once, few, many or a size class.

>TRBV9|TRBJ2-7|.|few
TGTGCCAGCAGCGCCCACGGGGACTCCTACGAGCAGTACTTC
CASSAHGDSYEQYF
>TRBV6-1|TRBJ1-4|.|.
TGTGCCAGCAGGAGGACTAATGAAAAACTGTTTTTT
CASRRTNEKLFF
>TRBV7-9|TRBJ1-5|.|.
TGTGCCAGCAGCGTAGACCGAGTCCAGCCCCAGCATTTT
CASSVDRVQPQHF
>TRBV7-8|TRBJ2-1|TRBD2|.
TGTGCCAGCAGCCCCCTGACTAGCGGGGGCAATGAGCAGTTCTTC
CASSPLTSGGNEQFF
>TRBV27|TRBJ2-7|.|few
TGTGCCAGCAGTTCTTGGGACGCGGGGCCTTACGAGCAGTACTTC
CASSSWDAGPYEQYF
>TRBV28|TRBJ2-7|TRBD2|.
TGTGCCAGCAGTATCCTAGCGGGGGTCTACGAGCAGTACTTC
CASSILAGVYEQYF
>TRBV7-8|TRBJ2-7|.|many
TGTGCCAGCAGCTTTGAATACTACGAGCAGTACTTC
CASSFEYYEQYF
>TRBV28|TRBJ2-3|TRBD2|.
TGTGCCAGCAGTTCACTAGCGGGGAGCACAGATACGCAGTATTTT
CASSSLAGSTDTQYF
>TRBV7-9|TRBJ2-2|.|few
TGTGCCAGCAGCCCAGCGGCGAGGCCCTTAGGCACCGGGGAGCTGTTTTTT
CASSPAARPLGTGELFF
>TRBV12-3/TRBV12-4|TRBJ2-2|.|few
TGTGCTACGAAAAGGACCAACACCGGGGAGCTGTTTTTT
CATKRTNTGELFF
>TRBV4-3|TRBJ2-7|.|few
TGCGCCAGCAGCCAGGGCCCGGGTAGCGGTATCTACGAGCAGTACTTC
CASSQGPGSGIYEQYF
>TRBV5-6|TRBJ2-7|.|.
TGTGCCAGCAGCTGGATCGGTTCCTACGAGCAGTACTTC
CASSWIGSYEQYF
>TRBV11-2|TRBJ1-5|.|.
TGTGCCAGCAGCTTAGATTGGGGAAATCAGCCCCAGCATTTT
CASSLDWGNQPQHF
>TRBV24-1|TRBJ2-1|TRBD2|.
TGTGCCACCAGTGATTTGTCACTAGCGGGAGGAGGGGAGCAGTTCTTC
CATSDLSLAGGGEQFF
>TRBV12-3/TRBV12-4|TRBJ2-7|.|few
TGTGCCAGCAGTCCGACAGGCTACTACGAGCAGTACTTC
CASSPTGYYEQYF
>TRBV12-3/TRBV12-4|TRBJ2-3|.|.
TGTGCCAGCAGTTTTGGATCTCCCCAGGTCACAGATACGCAGTATTTT
CASSFGSPQVTDTQYF
>TRBV4-3|TRBJ1-1|.|.
TGCGCCAGCAGCCAAGATCTGGGGGCGAAGTTTTCTGAAGCTTTCTTT
CASSQDLGAKFSEAFF
>TRBV15|TRBJ2-1|TRBD1|few
TGTGCCACCAGCGGTCCGGGACAGGGGGGACCCTCCTACAATGAGCAGTTCTTC
CATSGPGQGGPSYNEQFF
>TRBV7-8|TRBJ2-7|TRBD2|.
TGTGCCAGCAGCTTACAAGCGGGGGTCTCCTACGAGCAGTACTTC
CASSLQAGVSYEQYF
>TRBV5-1|TRBJ1-2|.|.
TGCGCCAGCAGCGGGGACGGGAACTATGGCTACACCTTC
CASSGDGNYGYTF
>TRBV27|TRBJ2-7|.|few
TGTGCCAGCAGTTCTATAAACAGCGTCTACGAGCAGTACTTC
CASSSINSVYEQYF
>TRBV10-3|TRBJ2-6|.|few
TGTGCCATACCGGACGGCTCTGGGGCCAACGTCCTGACTTTC
CAIPDGSGANVLTF
>TRBV7-9|TRBJ1-1|.|few
TGTGCCAGCAGCCCCGGGAAGGGGGGGGCGGCTGAAGCTTTCTTT
CASSPGKGGAAEAFF
>TRBV4-3|TRBJ2-7|.|.
TGCGCCAGCAGCCAAGGGGTCTACTCCTACGAGCAGTACTTC
CASSQGVYSYEQYF
>TRBV21-1|TRBJ2-7|.|once
TGTGCCAGCAGCAAGCCGGCAGAGGACGAGCAGTACTTC
CASSKPAEDEQYF